These 8 T cell receptor beta chains originate from one sample sequenced in a study of blood T cell repertoires in COVID-19. Data came from immunoSEQ multiplex PCR; TCRdb stores just in-frame clones and leaves some out. This table has 75,000 to 90,000 clones, 91% appearing once. The sequencing input was peripheral blood. The receptor source for this set is a human donor in a cohort sampled during active COVID-19.

The chain combines TRBV9 with TRBJ2-7; 9 nucleotides agree with TRBD1. The trim removed 4 bases at V and 1 base at J, leaving 9 bases unmatched. CDR1 is SGDLS and CDR2 is YYNGEE in the germline V gene. The CDR3 length is 16 residues. CDR3 amino acids: CASSPQAGQGSYEQYF. The CDR3, as DNA: TGTGCCAGCAGCCCCCAAGCCGGACAGGGGTCCTACGAGCAGTACTTC.

This clone has a handful of counts. The chain uses TRBV7-6 and TRBJ2-7; 8 positions agree with TRBD1. V gave up 4 bases and J gave up 4 bases; unmatched junction bases: 9. There are 15 residues in the CDR3. The V gene's germline CDR1 is SGHVS and CDR2 FNYEAQ. The CDR3 here is CASSYGTGRLYEQYF. DNA of the CDR3: TGTGCCAGCAGCTACGGGACAGGTCGCCTTTACGAGCAGTACTTC.

The J gene is TRBJ1-5, the V gene TRBV12-5; TRBD1 is a possible D gene (5 bases). The V gene lost 0 bases and the J gene lost 0 bases, with 9 bases spanning the gap. The CDR3 is made up of 16 amino acids. The germline CDR1 and CDR2 sequences are LGHNT and FRNRAP. CDR3 sequence reads: CASGLVRANSNQPQHF. CDR3 bases: TGTGCTAGTGGTTTGGTCAGGGCAAATAGCAATCAGCCCCAGCATTTT.

The chain couples TRBV25-1 to TRBJ2-1; a weak D match, TRBD1 (6 bases). There are 14 residues in the CDR3. In germline, CDR1 is MGHDK, CDR2 SYGVNS. V was trimmed by 8 bases and J by 5 bases, leaving 16 bases between them. The CDR3 protein is CASRGDRNHNEQFF. DNA for the CDR3: TGTGCCAGCCGGGGAGACAGGAATCACAATGAGCAGTTCTTC.

This chain links TRBV4-1 with TRBJ1-5; possibly TRBD1 for D (5 bases). CDR1 is MGHRA, CDR2 YSYEKL, per germline. This CDR3 comprises 16 residues. V was pared by 1 base and J by 2 bases, with 12 bases between. This CDR3 reads CASSQGWQGGNQPQHF. The CDR3 region has the DNA TGCGCCAGCAGCCAAGGTTGGCAGGGTGGCAATCAGCCCCAGCATTTT.

Written as DNA, the CDR3 is TGTGCCAGCAGCCGCCCCCCAGGGTCGAGTCCCACCTTC. It translates to CASSRPPGSSPTF. V usage is TRBV7-9 and J usage is TRBJ1-2, with D possibly being TRBD1 (5 bases). The CDR3 runs to 13 residues. Germline loops: CDR1 SEHNR, CDR2 FQNEAQ (reference sequence). Trimming left V 5 bases short and J 13 bases short, with 20 bases between.

J is TRBJ2-5 and V is TRBV25-1; D is uncertain. The V end was cut by 1 base, the J end by 5 bases, with 11 bases between. The CDR3 is 14 residues long. The germline V gene has CDR1 MGHDK and CDR2 SYGVNS. The CDR3 DNA reads as TGTGCCAGCAGTGAATTCCTGGCGCGGGAGACCCAGTACTTC. It is translated as CASSEFLARETQYF.

The chain has TRBV5-1 and TRBJ1-3; TRBD1 matches 7 bases. The germline V gene has CDR1 SGHRS and CDR2 YFSETQ. The CDR3 spans 14 residues. V was pared by 3 bases and J by 4 bases, with 4 bases of the junction left unmatched. CDR3 sequence reads: CASSSQTGGNTIYF. In DNA, the CDR3 is TGCGCCAGCAGCTCCCAGACAGGGGGAAACACCATATATTTT.